This T cell receptor (beta chain) stems from a study of T cell responses to AZD1222 COVID-19 vaccine. Germline assignment: CDR1 LGHNA and CDR2 YNFKEQ. The V and J ends lost 5 bases and 6 bases, in that order; junction bases with no gene match: 6. The CDR3 contains 16 residues. Clones were sequenced by immunoSEQ multiplex PCR, and TCRdb holds only the in-frame ones, with some missing. Here the sample spans more than 100,000 clones, about 92% being singletons. The source of this sequence is an adult in good health. V is TRBV4-2 and J is TRBJ2-1; 14 bases are shared with TRBD2. The material was peripheral blood, obtained on day 0 of AZD1222 vaccination. The CDR3 sequence: CASSSTSGRVSNEQFF. For the CDR3, the DNA is TGTGCCAGCAGCTCGACTAGCGGGAGGGTCAGCAATGAGCAGTTCTTC.